Sequencing of this T cell receptor beta chain was carried out in a study of post-analysis software for immune sequencing data. Study observations and caveats: TRBV5-6, TRBV5-1 and TRBV20-1 were among several TRBV segments more frequent in patients than controls.

Unique molecular identifiers had been added to the TCR beta cDNA libraries. Each CDR3 protein is one row after TCRdb ran MiXCR on the PCR reads. The data contain hundreds of thousands of distinct CDR3 sequences, less than 40% of them singletons. A remark on this clonotype: Its specificity is unknown.

There are 18 residues in the CDR3. CDR1 and CDR2 (germline): MNHEY, SVGEGT. With 2 bases clipped from V and 0 bases from J, the junction kept 8 bases outside the gene matches. This receptor was identified in a girl aged 2 to 9 with multiple sclerosis. J is TRBJ2-1 and V is TRBV6-2 or TRBV6-3; 9 positions agree with TRBD2. Sequenced sample: blood. CDR3 protein: CASSYRASGESSYNEQFF. The CDR3 region has the DNA TGTGCCAGCAGTTACCGGGCTAGCGGGGAAAGCTCCTACAATGAGCAGTTCTTC.